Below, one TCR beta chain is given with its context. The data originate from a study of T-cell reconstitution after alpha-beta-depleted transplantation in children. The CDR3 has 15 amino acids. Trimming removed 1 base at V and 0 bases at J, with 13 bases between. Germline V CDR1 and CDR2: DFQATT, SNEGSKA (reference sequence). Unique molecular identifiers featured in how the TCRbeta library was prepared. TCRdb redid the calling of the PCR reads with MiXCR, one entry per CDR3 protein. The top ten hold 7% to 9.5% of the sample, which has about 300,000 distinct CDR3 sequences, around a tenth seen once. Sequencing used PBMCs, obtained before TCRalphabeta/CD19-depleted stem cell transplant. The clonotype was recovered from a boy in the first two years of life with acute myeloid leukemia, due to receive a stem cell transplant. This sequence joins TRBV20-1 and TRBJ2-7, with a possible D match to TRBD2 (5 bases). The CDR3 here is CSARVTGLSSYEQYF. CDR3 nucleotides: TGCAGTGCTAGAGTTACTGGACTTAGCTCCTACGAGCAGTACTTC.